The 10 T cell receptor beta chains below were found in one sample sequenced in a study of shared clonotypes between healthy human individuals (dated by TCRdb to the early 2020s). Libraries were constructed by the immunoSEQ multiplex PCR assay. The table was pulled from immuneACCESS by TCRdb, which kept in-frame rearrangements only. Such tables lose some clones; where checked, under half of the loss comes from unresolved V genes, and the rest has no known cause. Recorded for this sample are hundreds of thousands of clones; roughly 79% of them occurred a single time. Of the sample, about 12% is held by the ten largest clones. Sequencing was done on a sample of PBMCs. The receptors were sampled from a woman in her thirties or forties in good health. Some clones in this sample may be carry-over from other donors' samples.

The gene calls are TRBV5-5 and TRBJ2-5, with a weak D call TRBD2 (6 bases). V was clipped by 4 bases and J by 5 bases, with 18 bases between them. CDR1 is SGHKS and CDR2 is YYEKEE in the germline V gene (reference sequence). CDR3 length: 15 amino acids. CDR3 sequence: CASSVIPGLGETQYF. The CDR3 DNA follows: TGTGCCAGCAGCGTAATACCGGGACTCGGGGAGACCCAGTACTTC. The variable domain in full, with the rest retrieved from reference TRBV5-5 and TRBJ2-5, is DAGVTQSPTHLIKTRGQQVTLRCSPISGHKSVSWYQQVLGQGPQFIFQYYEKEERGRGNFPDRFSARQFPNYSSELNVNALLLGDSALYLCASSVIPGLGETQYFGPGTRLLVL.

V and J are TRBV10-3 and TRBJ2-7, with 9 bases that match TRBD1. The germline V gene has CDR1 ENHRY and CDR2 SYGVKD. The junction had 3 bases not matched to a gene; V was cut back by 4 bases and J by 5 bases. This CDR3 spans 13 amino acids. The CDR3 spells CAISGDRANEQYF. CDR3 DNA: TGTGCCATCAGTGGGGACAGGGCCAACGAGCAGTACTTC.

The chain employs TRBV28 and TRBJ2-1; TRBD2 agrees at 10 bases. This CDR3 has 15 residues. Looked up from germline, CDR1 is MDHEN and CDR2 is SYDVKM. After removal of 5 bases from V and 9 bases from J, the junction contained 10 bases not matched to a gene. Written as DNA, the CDR3 is TGTGCCAGCAGTCCCCCAGCTAGCGGGAGTGCTGAGCAGTTCTTC. It specifies CASSPPASGSAEQFF.

Details on this clone: A far larger clone is off by one base, so a read error is likely. This sequence joins TRBV30 and TRBJ1-3; D uncertain. The V and J ends lost 7 bases and 1 base respectively, with 11 bases between them. CDR1 is GTSNPN, CDR2 SVGIG, per germline (reference sequence). The CDR3 length is 13 residues. The CDR3 spells CAYHRGSGNTIYF. In DNA form, the CDR3 reads TGTGCCTACCACCGCGGTTCTGGAAACACCATATATTTT.

V usage is TRBV28 and J usage is TRBJ1-4; D ambiguous. The V gene's germline CDR1 is MDHEN and CDR2 SYDVKM. The CDR3 runs 15 residues. V shed 8 bases and J shed 7 bases, with 20 bases lying between them. The CDR3 reads CASGGPRARGEKLFF. As DNA, the CDR3 is TGTGCCAGCGGTGGCCCACGCGCGCGGGGTGAAAAACTGTTTTTT.

The chain carries TRBV5-1 and TRBJ1-3; a possible D gene is TRBD1 (5 bases). The CDR3 is 17 residues long. Trimming removed 0 bases at V and 0 bases at J, with 13 bases between. In germline, CDR1 is SGHRS, CDR2 YFSETQ. The CDR3 DNA reads TGCGCCAGCAGCTTGGCAGGGTTGCGATCCTCTGGAAACACCATATATTTT. As protein: CASSLAGLRSSGNTIYF.

About this clone: Mismatch with germline at one junction end may stem from a read error. The chain combines TRBV7-7 with TRBJ2-6; D gene ambiguous. Looked up from germline, CDR1 is SSHAT and CDR2 is FNYEAQ (reference sequence). This CDR3 region has 16 residues. The CDR3 nucleotides are TGTGCTAGCAGCTTAAATTCCGGCTCTGGGGCCAACGTCCTGACTTTC. Its protein product is CASSLNSGSGANVLTF.

This chain joins TRBV27 and TRBJ2-3; D is perhaps TRBD2 (6 bases). The CDR3 length is 14 residues. Germline CDR1 MNHEY, CDR2 SMNVEV (reference sequence). Trimming pared 2 bases from V and 5 bases from J, leaving 11 bases between. DNA for the CDR3: TGTGCCAGCAGTTTAAGGCTAGCGAGAGATACGCAGTATTTT. Translation: CASSLRLARDTQYF.

The J gene is TRBJ1-4, the V gene TRBV10-3; TRBD1 matches 11 bases. Trimming cost V 0 bases and J 10 bases; bases outside gene matches: 10. The CDR3 extends over 17 amino acids. Germline V lookup: CDR1 ENHRY, CDR2 SYGVKD. CDR3: CAISESRKGQGDAKLFF. CDR3 in DNA: TGTGCCATCAGTGAGTCGAGGAAGGGACAGGGGGATGCAAAACTGTTTTTT.

The V call is TRBV27, the J call TRBJ1-2; TRBD1 might be the D (6 bases). The CDR3 is 14 residues long. Germline values: CDR1 MNHEY, CDR2 SMNVEV (reference sequence). V lost 5 bases and J lost 5, with 15 bases in between. The CDR3 bases are TGTGCCAGCAGTCTACAGGGAGTGGGGTATGGCTACACCTTC. As protein: CASSLQGVGYGYTF.